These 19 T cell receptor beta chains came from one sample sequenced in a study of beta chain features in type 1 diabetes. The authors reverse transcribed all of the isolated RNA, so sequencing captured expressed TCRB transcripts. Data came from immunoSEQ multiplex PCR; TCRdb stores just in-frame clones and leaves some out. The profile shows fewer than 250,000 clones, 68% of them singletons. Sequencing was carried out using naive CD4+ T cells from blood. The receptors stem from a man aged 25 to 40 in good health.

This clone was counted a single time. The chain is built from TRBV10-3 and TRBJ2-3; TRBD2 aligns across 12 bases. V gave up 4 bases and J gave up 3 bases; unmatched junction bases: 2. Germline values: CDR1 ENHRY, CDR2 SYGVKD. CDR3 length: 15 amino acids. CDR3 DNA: TGTGCCATCAGTGCACTAGCGGGGGGAACAGATACGCAGTATTTT. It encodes CAISALAGGTDTQYF.

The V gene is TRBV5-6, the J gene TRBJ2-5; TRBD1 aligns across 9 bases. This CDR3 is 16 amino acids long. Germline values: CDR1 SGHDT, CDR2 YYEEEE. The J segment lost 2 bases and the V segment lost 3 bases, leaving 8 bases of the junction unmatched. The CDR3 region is CASSSDRGRGQETQYF. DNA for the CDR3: TGTGCCAGCAGCTCGGACAGGGGCCGAGGGCAAGAGACCCAGTACTTC.

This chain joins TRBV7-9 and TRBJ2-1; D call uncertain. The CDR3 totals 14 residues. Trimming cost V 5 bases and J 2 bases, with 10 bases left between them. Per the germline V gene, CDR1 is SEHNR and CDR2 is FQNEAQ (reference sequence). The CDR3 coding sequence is TGTGCCAGCAGCCCGAAGGTCGCCTACAATGAGCAGTTCTTC. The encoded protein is CASSPKVAYNEQFF.

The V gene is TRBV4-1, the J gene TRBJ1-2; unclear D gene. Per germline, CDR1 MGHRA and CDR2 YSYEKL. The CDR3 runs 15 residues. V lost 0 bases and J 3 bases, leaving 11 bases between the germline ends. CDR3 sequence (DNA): TGCGCCAGCAGCCAAGATGAAGCTTTCGACTATGGCTACACCTTC. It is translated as CASSQDEAFDYGYTF.

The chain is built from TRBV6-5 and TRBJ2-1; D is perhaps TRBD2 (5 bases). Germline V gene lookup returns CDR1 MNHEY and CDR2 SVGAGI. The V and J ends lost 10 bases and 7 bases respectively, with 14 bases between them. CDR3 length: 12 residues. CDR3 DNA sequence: TGTGCCACCTACAGACTACAGAATGAGCAGTTCTTC. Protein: CATYRLQNEQFF.

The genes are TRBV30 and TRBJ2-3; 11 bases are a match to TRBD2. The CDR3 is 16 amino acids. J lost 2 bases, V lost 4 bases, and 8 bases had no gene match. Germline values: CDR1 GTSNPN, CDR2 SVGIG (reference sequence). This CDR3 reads CAWKKRLAGPTDTQYF. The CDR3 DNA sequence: TGTGCCTGGAAGAAAAGACTAGCGGGGCCCACAGATACGCAGTATTTT. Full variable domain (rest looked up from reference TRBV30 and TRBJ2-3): SQTIHQWPATLVQPVGSPLSLECTVEGTSNPNLYWYRQAAGRGLQLLFYSVGIGQISSEVPQNLSASRPQDRQFILSSKKLLLSDSGFYLCAWKKRLAGPTDTQYFGPGTRLTVL.

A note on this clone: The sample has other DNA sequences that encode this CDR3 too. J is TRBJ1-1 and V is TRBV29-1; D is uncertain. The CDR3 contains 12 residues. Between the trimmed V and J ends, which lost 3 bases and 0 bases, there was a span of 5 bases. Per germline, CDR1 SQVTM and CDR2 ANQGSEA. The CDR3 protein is CSVDRLNTEAFF. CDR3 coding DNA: TGCAGCGTTGACAGACTGAACACTGAAGCTTTCTTT.

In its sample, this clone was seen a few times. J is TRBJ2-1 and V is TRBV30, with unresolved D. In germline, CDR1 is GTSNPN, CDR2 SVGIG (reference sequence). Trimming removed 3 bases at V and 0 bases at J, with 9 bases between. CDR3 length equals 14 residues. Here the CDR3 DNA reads TGTGCCTGGAGACCCCCGAGCTCCTACAATGAGCAGTTCTTC. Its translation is CAWRPPSSYNEQFF. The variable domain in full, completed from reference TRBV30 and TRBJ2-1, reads SQTIHQWPATLVQPVGSPLSLECTVEGTSNPNLYWYRQAAGRGLQLLFYSVGIGQISSEVPQNLSASRPQDRQFILSSKKLLLSDSGFYLCAWRPPSSYNEQFFGPGTRLTVL.

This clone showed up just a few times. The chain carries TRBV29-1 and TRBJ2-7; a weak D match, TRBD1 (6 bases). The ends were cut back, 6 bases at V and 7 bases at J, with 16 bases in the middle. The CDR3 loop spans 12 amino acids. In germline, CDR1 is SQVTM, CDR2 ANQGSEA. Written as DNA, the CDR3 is TGCAGCGTACGAACCCAGGGGAAAGAGCAGTACTTC. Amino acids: CSVRTQGKEQYF.

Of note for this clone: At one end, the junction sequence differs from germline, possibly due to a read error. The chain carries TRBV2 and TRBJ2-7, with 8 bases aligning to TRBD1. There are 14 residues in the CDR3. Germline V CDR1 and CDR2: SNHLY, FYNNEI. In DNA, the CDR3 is TGTGCCAGCAGTGCTAGGACAGGGAATAGGTTACCTACCTTC. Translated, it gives CASSARTGNRLPTF. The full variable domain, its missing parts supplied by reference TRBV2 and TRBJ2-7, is EPEVTQTPSHQVTQMGQEVILRCVPISNHLYFYWYRQILGQKVEFLVSFYNNEISEKSEIFDDQFSVERPDGSNFTLKIRSTKLEDSAMYFCASSARTGNRLPTFGPGTRLTVT.

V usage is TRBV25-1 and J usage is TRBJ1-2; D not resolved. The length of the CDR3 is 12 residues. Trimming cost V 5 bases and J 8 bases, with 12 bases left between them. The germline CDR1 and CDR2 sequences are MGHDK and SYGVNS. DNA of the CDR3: TGTGCCAGCAGTTATCAAGCACAGGGCTACACCTTC. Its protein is CASSYQAQGYTF.

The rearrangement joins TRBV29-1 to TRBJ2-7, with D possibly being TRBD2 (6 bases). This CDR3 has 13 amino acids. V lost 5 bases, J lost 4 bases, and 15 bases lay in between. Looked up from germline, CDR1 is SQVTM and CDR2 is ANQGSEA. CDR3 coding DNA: TGCAGCGTTAAGGGACTCGGAGTATACGAGCAGTACTTC. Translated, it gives CSVKGLGVYEQYF.

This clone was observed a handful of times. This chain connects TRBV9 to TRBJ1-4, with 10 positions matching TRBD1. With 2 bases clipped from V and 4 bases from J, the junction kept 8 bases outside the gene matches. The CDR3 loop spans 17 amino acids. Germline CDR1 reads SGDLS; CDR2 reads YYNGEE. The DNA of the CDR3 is TGTGCCAGCAGCGTCACCCCGGGGACAGGGGATAATGAAAAACTGTTTTTT. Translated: CASSVTPGTGDNEKLFF.

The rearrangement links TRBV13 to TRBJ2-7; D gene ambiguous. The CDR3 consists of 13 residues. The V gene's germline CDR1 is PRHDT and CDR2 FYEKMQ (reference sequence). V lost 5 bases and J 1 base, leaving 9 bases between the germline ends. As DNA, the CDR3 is TGTGCCAGCAGCCGCCTCAAGTCCTACGAGCAGTACTTC. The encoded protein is CASSRLKSYEQYF. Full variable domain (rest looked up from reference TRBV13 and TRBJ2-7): AAGVIQSPRHLIKEKRETATLKCYPIPRHDTVYWYQQGPGQDPQFLISFYEKMQSDKGSIPDRFSAQQFSDYHSELNMSSLELGDSALYFCASSRLKSYEQYFGPGTRLTVT.

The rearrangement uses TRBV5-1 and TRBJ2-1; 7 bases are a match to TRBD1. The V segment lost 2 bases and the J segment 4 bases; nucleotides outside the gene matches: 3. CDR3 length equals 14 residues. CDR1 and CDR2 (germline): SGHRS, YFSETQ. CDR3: CASSFGQEYNEQFF. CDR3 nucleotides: TGCGCCAGCAGCTTCGGACAGGAGTACAATGAGCAGTTCTTC.

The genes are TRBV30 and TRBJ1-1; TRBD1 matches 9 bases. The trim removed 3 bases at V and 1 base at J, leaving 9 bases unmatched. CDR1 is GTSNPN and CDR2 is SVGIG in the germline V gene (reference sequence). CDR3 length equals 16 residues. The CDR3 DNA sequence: TGTGCCTGGAGGAAGCTTAGGGACAGGGAGAACACTGAAGCTTTCTTT. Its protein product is CAWRKLRDRENTEAFF. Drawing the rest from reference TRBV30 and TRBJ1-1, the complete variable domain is SQTIHQWPATLVQPVGSPLSLECTVEGTSNPNLYWYRQAAGRGLQLLFYSVGIGQISSEVPQNLSASRPQDRQFILSSKKLLLSDSGFYLCAWRKLRDRENTEAFFGQGTRLTVV.

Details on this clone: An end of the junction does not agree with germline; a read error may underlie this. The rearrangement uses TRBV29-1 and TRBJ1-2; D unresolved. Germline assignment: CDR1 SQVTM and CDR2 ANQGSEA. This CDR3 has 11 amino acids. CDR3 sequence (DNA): TGCAGCCTTGATGGAGATGAGGGCTACACCTTC. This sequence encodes CSLDGDEGYTF.

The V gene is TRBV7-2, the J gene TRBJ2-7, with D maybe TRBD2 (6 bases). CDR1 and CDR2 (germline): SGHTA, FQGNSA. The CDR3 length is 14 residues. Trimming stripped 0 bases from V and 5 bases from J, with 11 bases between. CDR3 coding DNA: TGTGCCAGCAGCTTAGCGCCCTGGAGGGACGAGCAGTACTTC. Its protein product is CASSLAPWRDEQYF.

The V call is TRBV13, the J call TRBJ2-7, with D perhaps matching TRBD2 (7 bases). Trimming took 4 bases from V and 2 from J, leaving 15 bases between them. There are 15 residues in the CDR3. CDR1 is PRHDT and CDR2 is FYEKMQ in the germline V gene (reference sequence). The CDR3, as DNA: TGTGCCAGCAGCTCCCCCGGGGGGCGGACCTACGAGCAGTACTTC. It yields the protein CASSSPGGRTYEQYF.